Given below is one T cell receptor beta chain in context. As yet, its antigen is unknown. Germline-derived CDR1 and CDR2 are MNHNS and SASEGT. This CDR3 has 16 residues. Trimming left V 1 base short and J 4 bases short, with 14 bases between. The entry originates in a study of shared clonotypes between healthy human individuals. Study-level background: Donors were two women and three men aged 18 to 49.

The table came from immunoSEQ multiplex PCR; TCRdb's copy has only in-frame clones and leaves some out. The sample consists of approximately 1.5 million clones, 98% of them appearing once. Study-level findings and limits: The researchers took only blood, and tissue repertoires probably look different. A handful of donors shared approximately 5% of their naive CD4 clonotypes. Larger estimated richness was generally seen in naive subsets than in memory subsets.

The sequenced sample was naive CD4+ T cells sorted from blood. The subset here: CD45RA+ positively selected. This TCR derives from a man aged 25 to 40 in good health. The V gene is TRBV6-1, the J gene TRBJ1-5; the D gene is possibly TRBD1 (5 bases). The CDR3 DNA follows: TGTGCCAGCAGTGAAGAACCGGGACCCCTGAATCAGCCCCAGCATTTT. Its translation is CASSEEPGPLNQPQHF.